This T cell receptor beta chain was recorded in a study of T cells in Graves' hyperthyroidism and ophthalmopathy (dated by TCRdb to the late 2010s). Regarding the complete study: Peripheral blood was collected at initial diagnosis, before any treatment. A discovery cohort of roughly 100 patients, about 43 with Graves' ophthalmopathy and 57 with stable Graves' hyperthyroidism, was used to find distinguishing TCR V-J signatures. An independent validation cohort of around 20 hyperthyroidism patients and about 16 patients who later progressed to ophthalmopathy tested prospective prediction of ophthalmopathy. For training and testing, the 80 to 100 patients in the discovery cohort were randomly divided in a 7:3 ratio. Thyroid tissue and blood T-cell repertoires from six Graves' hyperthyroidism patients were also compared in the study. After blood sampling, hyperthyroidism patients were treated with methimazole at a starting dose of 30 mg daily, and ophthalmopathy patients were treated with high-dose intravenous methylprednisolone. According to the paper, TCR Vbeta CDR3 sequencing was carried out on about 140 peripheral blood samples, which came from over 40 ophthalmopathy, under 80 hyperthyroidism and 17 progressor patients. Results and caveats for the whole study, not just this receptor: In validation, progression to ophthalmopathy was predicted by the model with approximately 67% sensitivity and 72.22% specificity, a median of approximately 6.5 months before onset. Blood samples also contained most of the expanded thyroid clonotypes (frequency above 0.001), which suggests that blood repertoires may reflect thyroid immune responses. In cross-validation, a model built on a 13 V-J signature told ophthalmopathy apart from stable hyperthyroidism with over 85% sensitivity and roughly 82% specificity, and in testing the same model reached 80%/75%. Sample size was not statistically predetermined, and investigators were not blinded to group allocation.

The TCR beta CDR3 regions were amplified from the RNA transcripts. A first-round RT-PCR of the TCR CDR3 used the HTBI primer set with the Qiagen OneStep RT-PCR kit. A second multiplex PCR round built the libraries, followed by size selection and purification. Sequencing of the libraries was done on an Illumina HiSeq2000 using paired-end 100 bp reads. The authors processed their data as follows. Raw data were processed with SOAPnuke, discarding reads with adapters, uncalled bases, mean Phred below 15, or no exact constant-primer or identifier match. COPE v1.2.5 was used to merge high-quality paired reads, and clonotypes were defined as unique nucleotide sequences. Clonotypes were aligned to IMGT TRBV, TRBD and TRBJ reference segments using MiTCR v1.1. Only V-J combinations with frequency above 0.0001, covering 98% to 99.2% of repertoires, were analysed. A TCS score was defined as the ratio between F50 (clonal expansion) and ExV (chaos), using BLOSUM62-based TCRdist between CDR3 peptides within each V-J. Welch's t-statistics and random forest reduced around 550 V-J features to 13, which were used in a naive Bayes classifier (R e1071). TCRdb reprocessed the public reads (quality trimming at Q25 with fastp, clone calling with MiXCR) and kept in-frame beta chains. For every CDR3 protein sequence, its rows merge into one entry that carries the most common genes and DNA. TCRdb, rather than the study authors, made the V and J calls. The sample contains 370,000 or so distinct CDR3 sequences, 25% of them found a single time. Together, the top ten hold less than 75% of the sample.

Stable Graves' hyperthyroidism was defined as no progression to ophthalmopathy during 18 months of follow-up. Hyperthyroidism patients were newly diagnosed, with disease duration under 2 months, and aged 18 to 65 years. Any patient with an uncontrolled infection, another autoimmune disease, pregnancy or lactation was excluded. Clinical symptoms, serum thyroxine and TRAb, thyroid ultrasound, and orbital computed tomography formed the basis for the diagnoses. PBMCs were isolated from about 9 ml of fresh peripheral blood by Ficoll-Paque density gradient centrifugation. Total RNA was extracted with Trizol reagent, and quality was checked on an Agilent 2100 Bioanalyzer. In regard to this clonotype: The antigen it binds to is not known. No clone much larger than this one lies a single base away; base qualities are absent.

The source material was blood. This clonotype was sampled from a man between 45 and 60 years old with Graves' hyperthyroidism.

At the DNA level, the sequence is TGTGCCAGCAGTCTCCGGGCCAGAGCCTACGAGCAGTACTTC. This encodes CASSLRARAYEQYF. The chain employs TRBV27 and TRBJ2-7; the D gene is unclear. V gives up 5 bases and J gives up 2 bases, and the segment between their germline ends measures 13 bases. Measured from the cysteine to the phenylalanine, the CDR3 is 14 residues long. Of all the DNA, just the CDR3 is kept, 42 bases in frame from base 1. Looking up the germline V gene (reference sequence) yields CDR1 MNHEY and CDR2 SMNVEV.